Listed below are T cell receptor beta chains from one sample, sequenced in a study of control samples from healthy donors and cancer patients. TCRdb's copy holds only in-frame clones and misses some; the assay was immunoSEQ multiplex PCR. Of 80,000 to 100,000 clones in the sample, roughly 92% were seen once. The specimen sequenced was blood. Receptors originate from a human donor in good health. The donor label of this sample is uncertain. Both conserved end residues are part of each CDR3. A D gene is named only where the DNA matches it firmly. Rows give clone size only sometimes, using once, few, many, or a class for an expanded clone.

>TRBD2|TRBV3-1/TRBV3-2|15|TRBJ2-1|NA
TGTGCCAGCAGCCAAGGGCTAGCGGGGCTCACTGAACAGTTCTTC
CASSQGLAGLTEQFF
>NA|TRBV7-2|14|TRBJ1-1|NA
TGTGCCAGCAGCCTCCGTGAGGTGGGCACTGAAGCTTTCTTT
CASSLREVGTEAFF
>TRBD1|TRBV2|13|TRBJ1-2|NA
TGTGCCAGCAGTGAACAGGGGGAAGGTGGCTACACCTTC
CASSEQGEGGYTF
>NA|TRBV6-5|15|TRBJ2-1|NA
TGTGCCAGCAGTTACTCGAGACAGCCATACAATGAGCAGTTCTTC
CASSYSRQPYNEQFF
>TRBD2|TRBV25-1|16|TRBJ2-3|NA
TGTGCCAGCAGTGAATGGGGACTAGCGGCCACAGATACGCAGTATTTT
CASSEWGLAATDTQYF
>NA|TRBV28|12|TRBJ2-1|NA
TGTGCCAGCAGTCCCGTTCACAATGAGCAGTTCTTC
CASSPVHNEQFF
>TRBD2|TRBV5-1|16|TRBJ2-7|once
TGCGCCAGCAGGTATATCCCGGGGGGACTCACATACGAGCAGTACTTC
CASRYIPGGLTYEQYF
>NA|TRBV5-6|14|TRBJ1-4|NA
TGTGCCAGCAGTCAGCGATCGATTAATGAAAAACTGTTTTTT
CASSQRSINEKLFF
>NA|TRBV25-1|14|TRBJ2-7|few
TGTGCCAGCAATTCGGGCAGGGCCTTAGACGAGCAGTACTTC
CASNSGRALDEQYF
>NA|TRBV5-1|12|TRBJ2-3|NA
TGCGCCAGCAGCTTTAGCACAGATACGCAGTATTTT
CASSFSTDTQYF
>TRBD2|TRBV27|16|TRBJ2-7|NA
TGTGCCAGCAGTTTCCAACTAGCGGGGGGGCACTACGAGCAGTACTTC
CASSFQLAGGHYEQYF
>TRBD2|TRBV24-1|15|TRBJ2-3|NA
TGTGCCACCAGTGATTTGGGGGCTAGCGGGGATACGCAGTATTTT
CATSDLGASGDTQYF
>TRBD1|TRBV5-1|17|TRBJ2-5|NA
TGCGCCAGCAGCTGGTTGCCCGGGACAGATTTGGGGGAGACCCAGTACTTC
CASSWLPGTDLGETQYF
>TRBD1|TRBV19|14|TRBJ1-4|NA
TGTGCCAGTAGTAGCGGGACAGAAAGGGAAAAACTGTTTTTT
CASSSGTEREKLFF
>TRBD1|TRBV7-9|16|TRBJ2-1|NA
TGTGCCAGCAGCTTAACGACAGGGGTTTCCTACAATGAGCAGTTCTTC
CASSLTTGVSYNEQFF
>NA|TRBV3-1/TRBV3-2|15|TRBJ2-5|NA
TGTGCCAGCAGCTCAGGTGGGACAACGAAAGAGACCCAGTACTTC
CASSSGGTTKETQYF
>TRBD1|TRBV28|15|TRBJ2-1|NA
TGTGCCAGCAGTCCAGGACAGGGGTTGGGCAATGAGCAGTTCTTC
CASSPGQGLGNEQFF
>NA|TRBV12-3/TRBV12-4|13|TRBJ1-1|NA
TGTGCCAGCAGTTTATTGGGGGGCACTGAAGCTTTCTTT
CASSLLGGTEAFF
>NA|TRBV30|13|TRBJ1-2|NA
TGTGCCTGGAGTATCGGGGGGTTGAGGGGCTACACCTTC
CAWSIGGLRGYTF
>NA|TRBV5-4|13|TRBJ2-2|NA
TGTGCCAGCAGCTTGGTCCAGACCGGGGAGCTGTTTTTT
CASSLVQTGELFF
>NA|TRBV19|15|TRBJ1-5|NA
TGTGCCACTTTGGATCTCGACGAGGTGGATCAGCCCCAGCATTTT
CATLDLDEVDQPQHF
>NA|TRBV24-1|15|TRBJ2-6|NA
TGTGCCACCAGTGATAGGGCCACTGGGGCCAACGTCCTGACTTTC
CATSDRATGANVLTF
>NA|TRBV6-5|14|TRBJ1-4|NA
TGTGCCAGCAGGCTTGGTGCAACTAATGAAAAACTGTTTTTT
CASRLGATNEKLFF
>NA|TRBV2|17|TRBJ2-3|NA
TGTGCCAGCACGAGGGGAAACGGGCGGGATATAGCAGATACGCAGTATTTT
CASTRGNGRDIADTQYF
>NA|TRBV15|15|TRBJ1-5|few
TGTGCCACCAGCAGAGATAAGGGGAACAATCAGCCCCAGCATTTT
CATSRDKGNNQPQHF
>NA|TRBV6-1|14|TRBJ1-1|NA
TGTGCCAGCAGTGGGTACAACCCTTTGGGAGAAGCTTTCTTT
CASSGYNPLGEAFF
>NA|TRBV10-3|15|TRBJ1-2|NA
TGTGCCATCACCGGAAGGAGGGGAACTTTCTATGGCTACACCTTC
CAITGRRGTFYGYTF
>TRBD2|TRBV7-8|19|TRBJ2-3|NA
TGTGCCAGCAGCAAGACTAGAGCGGGGGCCCGAACCCGCACAGATACGCAGTATTTT
CASSKTRAGARTRTDTQYF
>NA|TRBV2|14|TRBJ1-6|NA
TGTGCCAGCAGTGGACAGGCAGGTGGATCACCCCTCCACTTT
CASSGQAGGSPLHF
>NA|TRBV21-1|14|TRBJ2-2|NA
TGTGCCAGCAGCAAAGGACAGGGAAACGGGGAGCTGTTTTTT
CASSKGQGNGELFF
>NA|TRBV19|15|TRBJ1-1|once
TGTGCCAGTAGTATCACTCCGACAGGGAACACTGAAGCTTTCTTT
CASSITPTGNTEAFF
>NA|TRBV19|14|TRBJ1-1|NA
TGTGCCAGTAGGGGGACCCGACCTGCGGGTGAAGCTTTCTTT
CASRGTRPAGEAFF
>NA|TRBV6-1|20|TRBJ1-3|NA
TGTGCCAGCAGTGAAGCGGTCTATTCTGCAGGCCTTAACTCTGGAAACACCATATATTTT
CASSEAVYSAGLNSGNTIYF
>TRBD1|TRBV25-1|14|TRBJ1-1|NA
TGTGCCAGTAGAAAACAGGGGGATAGGACTGAAGCTTTCTTT
CASRKQGDRTEAFF
>TRBD1|TRBV9|16|TRBJ2-1|NA
TGTGCCAGCAGCGCCCCCGGGACAGGGACCTACAATGAGCAGTTCTTC
CASSAPGTGTYNEQFF
>TRBD1|TRBV28|16|TRBJ2-2|NA
TGTGCCAGCAGTACCGGGACAGGGGGCGCGGACGGGGAGCTGTTTTTT
CASSTGTGGADGELFF
>NA|TRBV24-1|15|TRBJ2-5|NA
TGTGCCACCAGTGACCCAACGACATTCCAAGAGACCCAGTACTTC
CATSDPTTFQETQYF
>NA|TRBV2|15|TRBJ1-2|NA
TGTGCCAGCAGTGATAGGCCGGGGGGCCAGAATGGCTACACCTTC
CASSDRPGGQNGYTF
>NA|TRBV27|15|TRBJ2-7|NA
TGTGCCAGCAGCCTTACCCCGGGACACTACTACGAGCAGTACTTC
CASSLTPGHYYEQYF
>TRBD2|TRBV10-2|15|TRBJ2-2|NA
TGCGCCAGCGGGCTAGCGGGGCTAAACACCGGGGAGCTGTTTTTT
CASGLAGLNTGELFF
>TRBD2|TRBV29-1|15|TRBJ2-7|NA
TGCAGCGTTGAAGATATGGTAGCGGGGGGCTACGAGCAGTACTTC
CSVEDMVAGGYEQYF
>TRBD1|TRBV29-1|13|TRBJ1-2|NA
TGCAGCGTTGAAGGGACAGGGGCCTATGGCTACACCTTC
CSVEGTGAYGYTF
>NA|TRBV15|13|TRBJ2-5|NA
TGTGCCACCAGCAACGGGATGCAAGAGACCCAGTACTTC
CATSNGMQETQYF
>TRBD1|TRBV30|18|TRBJ1-1|NA
TGTGCCTGGAGTTCGGGGGAACACAGGGGACTCATGAACACTGAAGCTTTCTTT
CAWSSGEHRGLMNTEAFF
>TRBD1|TRBV7-8|16|TRBJ1-1|NA
TGTGCCAGCAGCTTAGAGGACAGGGGTTGGGGCACTGAAGCTTTCTTT
CASSLEDRGWGTEAFF
>TRBD1|TRBV29-1|15|TRBJ2-5|NA
TGCAGCGTTGTCGGAGGAGACAGGGTGGACGAGACCCAGTACTTC
CSVVGGDRVDETQYF
>NA|TRBV6-5|13|TRBJ1-4|NA
TGTGCCAGCAGTTACAGCCTTAATGAAAAACTGTTTTTT
CASSYSLNEKLFF
>NA|TRBV5-1|14|TRBJ2-5|NA
TGCGCCAGCAGCCTACAGACAGGACAGGAGACCCAGTACTTC
CASSLQTGQETQYF
>TRBD1|TRBV7-9|15|TRBJ2-5|NA
TGTGCCAGCAGCTCCGACAGGGTTTTAGAAGAGACCCAGTACTTC
CASSSDRVLEETQYF
>NA|TRBV6-5|12|TRBJ1-4|NA
TGTGCCAGCAGGGACACCAATGAAAAACTGTTTTTT
CASRDTNEKLFF
>NA|TRBV4-3|15|TRBJ1-5|NA
TGCGCCAGCAGCCAAGTTTACAGGGTGGAACAGCCCCAGCATTTT
CASSQVYRVEQPQHF
>NA|TRBV4-1|13|TRBJ2-7|NA
TGCGCCAGCAGCCAAGACCAGGCCTACGAGCAGTACTTC
CASSQDQAYEQYF
>TRBD2|TRBV5-5|17|TRBJ2-5|NA
TGTACCAGCAGCGCGCTTCCGGGACTAGCGGGACAAGAGACCCAGTACTTC
CTSSALPGLAGQETQYF
>NA|TRBV4-3|14|TRBJ1-5|once
TGCGCCAGCAGCCAAGACAGGGTGCGTCAGCCCCAGCATTTT
CASSQDRVRQPQHF
>NA|TRBV7-9|15|TRBJ1-4|NA
TGTGCCAGCAGCTTAGAACTGGCAACTAATGAAAAACTGTTTTTT
CASSLELATNEKLFF